This T cell receptor (beta chain) is from a study of neoadjuvant nivolumab and ipilimumab in lung cancer. The CDR3 consists of 14 residues. Germline V gives CDR1 SGHTA, CDR2 FQGTGA. With 3 bases removed from V and 2 bases from J, the gap between germline ends came to 11 bases. Clones were read by immunoSEQ multiplex PCR, and TCRdb kept only the in-frame ones, dropping some. The table lists approximately 29,000 clones, about 83% of them singletons. This clone was found a few times. At the DNA level, this CDR3 is encoded by other sequences in the same sample as well. This TCR was recovered from an adult with non-small cell lung cancer. This chain joins TRBV7-3 and TRBJ2-7; D ambiguous. Source: tumor tissue, taken after neoadjuvant nivolumab, alone or with ipilimumab, at or shortly before surgery. This CDR3 reads CASSLLSGPYEQYF. The CDR3 region has the DNA TGTGCCAGCAGCTTGCTTTCCGGTCCCTACGAGCAGTACTTC.